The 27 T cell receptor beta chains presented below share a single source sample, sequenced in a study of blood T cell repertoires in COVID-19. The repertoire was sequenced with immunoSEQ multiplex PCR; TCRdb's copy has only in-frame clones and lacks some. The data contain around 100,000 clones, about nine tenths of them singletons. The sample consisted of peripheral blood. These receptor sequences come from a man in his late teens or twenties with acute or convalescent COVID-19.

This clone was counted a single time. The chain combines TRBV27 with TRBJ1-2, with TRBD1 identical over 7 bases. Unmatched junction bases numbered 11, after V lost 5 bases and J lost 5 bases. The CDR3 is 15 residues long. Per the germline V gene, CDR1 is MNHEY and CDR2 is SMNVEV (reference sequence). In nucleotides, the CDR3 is TGTGCCAGCAGTCTACGGACAGGAGCTATATATGGCTACACCTTC. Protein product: CASSLRTGAIYGYTF.

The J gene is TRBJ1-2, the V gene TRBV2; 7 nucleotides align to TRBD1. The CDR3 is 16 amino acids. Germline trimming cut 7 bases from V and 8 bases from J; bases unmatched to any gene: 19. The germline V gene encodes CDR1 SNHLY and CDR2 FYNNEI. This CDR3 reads CASTLGSRQGVGGYTF. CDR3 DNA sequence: TGTGCCAGCACCCTGGGATCCCGACAGGGAGTAGGCGGCTACACCTTC.

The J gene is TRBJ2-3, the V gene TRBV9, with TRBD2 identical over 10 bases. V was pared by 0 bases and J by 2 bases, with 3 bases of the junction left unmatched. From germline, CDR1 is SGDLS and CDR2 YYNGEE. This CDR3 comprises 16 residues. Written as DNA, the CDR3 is TGTGCCAGCAGCGTAGAACTAGCGGGAAACACAGATACGCAGTATTTT. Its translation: CASSVELAGNTDTQYF.

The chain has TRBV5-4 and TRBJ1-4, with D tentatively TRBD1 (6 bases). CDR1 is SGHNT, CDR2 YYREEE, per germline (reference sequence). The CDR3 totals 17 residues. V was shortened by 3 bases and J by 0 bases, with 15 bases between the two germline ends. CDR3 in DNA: TGTGCCAGCAGCTCGGGAATCCCAGGGGCAACTAATGAAAAACTGTTTTTT. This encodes CASSSGIPGATNEKLFF.

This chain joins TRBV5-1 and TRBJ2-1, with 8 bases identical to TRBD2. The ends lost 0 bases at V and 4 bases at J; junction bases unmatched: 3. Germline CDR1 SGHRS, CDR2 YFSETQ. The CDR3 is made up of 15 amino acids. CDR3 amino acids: CASSLGSGAYNEQFF. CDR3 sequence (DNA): TGCGCCAGCAGCTTGGGTAGCGGGGCTTACAATGAGCAGTTCTTC.

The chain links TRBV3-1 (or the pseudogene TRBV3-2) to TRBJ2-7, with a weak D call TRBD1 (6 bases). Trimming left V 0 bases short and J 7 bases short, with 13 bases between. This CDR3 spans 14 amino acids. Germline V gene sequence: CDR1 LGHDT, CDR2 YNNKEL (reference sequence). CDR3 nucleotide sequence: TGTGCCAGCAGCCAAGAGCACAGGGAGTGTGAGCAGTACTTC. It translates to CASSQEHRECEQYF.

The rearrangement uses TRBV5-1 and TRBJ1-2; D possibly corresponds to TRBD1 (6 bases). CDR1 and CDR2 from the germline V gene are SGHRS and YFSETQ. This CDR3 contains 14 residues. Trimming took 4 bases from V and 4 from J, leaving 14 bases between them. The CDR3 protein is CASSPGTPIYGYTF. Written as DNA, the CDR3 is TGCGCCAGCAGCCCCGGGACACCCATCTATGGCTACACCTTC.

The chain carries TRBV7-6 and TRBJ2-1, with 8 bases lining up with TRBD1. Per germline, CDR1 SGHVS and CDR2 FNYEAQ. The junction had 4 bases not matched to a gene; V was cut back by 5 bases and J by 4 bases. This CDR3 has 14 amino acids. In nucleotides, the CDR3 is TGTGCCAGCAGCCCCCGGACAGGGTACAATGAGCAGTTCTTC. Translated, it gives CASSPRTGYNEQFF.

The CDR3 protein is CAWSPGNSVAYEQYF. The CDR3 coding sequence is TGTGCCTGGAGTCCAGGGAACAGCGTCGCCTACGAGCAGTACTTC. The genes are TRBV30 and TRBJ2-7; D perhaps matches TRBD1 (5 bases). The CDR3 sequence is 15 residues long. V lost 2 bases, J lost 2 bases, and 16 bases lay in between. CDR1 GTSNPN and CDR2 SVGIG come from the germline V gene (reference sequence).

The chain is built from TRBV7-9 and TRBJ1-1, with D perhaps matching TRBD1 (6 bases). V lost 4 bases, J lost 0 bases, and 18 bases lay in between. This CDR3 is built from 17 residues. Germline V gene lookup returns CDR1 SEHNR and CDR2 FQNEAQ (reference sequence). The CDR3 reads CASSSTGYGYMNTEAFF. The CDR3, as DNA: TGTGCCAGCAGCTCGACAGGATACGGATACATGAACACTGAAGCTTTCTTT.

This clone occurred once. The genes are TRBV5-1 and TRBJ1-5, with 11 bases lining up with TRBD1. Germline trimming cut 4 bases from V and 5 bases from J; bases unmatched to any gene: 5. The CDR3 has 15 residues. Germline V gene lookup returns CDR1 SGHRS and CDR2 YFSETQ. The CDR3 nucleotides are TGCGCCAGCAGCCTCGGGACAGGGGGTTATCAGCCCCAGCATTTT. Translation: CASSLGTGGYQPQHF. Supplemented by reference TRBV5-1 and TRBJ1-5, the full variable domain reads KAGVTQTPRYLIKTRGQQVTLSCSPISGHRSVSWYQQTPGQGLQFLFEYFSETQRNKGNFPGRFSGRQFSNSRSEMNVSTLELGDSALYLCASSLGTGGYQPQHFGDGTRLSIL.

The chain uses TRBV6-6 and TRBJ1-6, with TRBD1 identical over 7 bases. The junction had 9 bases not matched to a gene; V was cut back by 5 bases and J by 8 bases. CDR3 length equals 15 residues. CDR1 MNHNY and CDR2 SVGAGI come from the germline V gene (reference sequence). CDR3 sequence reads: CASSTKGALDSPLHF. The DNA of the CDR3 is TGTGCCAGCAGTACTAAGGGGGCGCTGGATTCACCCCTCCACTTT.

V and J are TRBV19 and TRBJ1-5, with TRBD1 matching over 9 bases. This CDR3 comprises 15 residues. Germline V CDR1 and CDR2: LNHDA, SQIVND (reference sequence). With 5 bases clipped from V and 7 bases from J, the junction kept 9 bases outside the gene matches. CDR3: CASSEDRGGGQPQHF. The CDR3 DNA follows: TGTGCCAGTAGTGAGGACAGGGGAGGCGGGCAGCCCCAGCATTTT.

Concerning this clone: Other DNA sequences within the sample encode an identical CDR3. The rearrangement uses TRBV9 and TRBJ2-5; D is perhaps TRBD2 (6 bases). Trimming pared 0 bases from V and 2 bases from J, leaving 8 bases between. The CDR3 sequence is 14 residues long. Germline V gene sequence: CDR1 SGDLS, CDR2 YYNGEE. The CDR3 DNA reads TGTGCCAGCAGCGTAGGACTAGGTCAAGAGACCCAGTACTTC. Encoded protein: CASSVGLGQETQYF.

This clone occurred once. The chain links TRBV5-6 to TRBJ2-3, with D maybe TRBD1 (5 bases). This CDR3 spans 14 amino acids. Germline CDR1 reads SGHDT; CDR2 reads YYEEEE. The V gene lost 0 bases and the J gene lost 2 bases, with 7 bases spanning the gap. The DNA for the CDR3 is TGTGCCAGCAGCTTGGGACAGTCCACAGATACGCAGTATTTT. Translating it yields CASSLGQSTDTQYF.

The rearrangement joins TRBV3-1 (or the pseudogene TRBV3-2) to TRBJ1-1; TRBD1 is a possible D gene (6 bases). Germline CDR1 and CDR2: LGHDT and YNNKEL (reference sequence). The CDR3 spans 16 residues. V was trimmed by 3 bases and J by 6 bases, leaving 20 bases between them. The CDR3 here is CASSQNEGGATPEAFF. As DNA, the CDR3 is TGTGCCAGCAGCCAGAATGAGGGGGGGGCTACGCCTGAAGCTTTCTTT.

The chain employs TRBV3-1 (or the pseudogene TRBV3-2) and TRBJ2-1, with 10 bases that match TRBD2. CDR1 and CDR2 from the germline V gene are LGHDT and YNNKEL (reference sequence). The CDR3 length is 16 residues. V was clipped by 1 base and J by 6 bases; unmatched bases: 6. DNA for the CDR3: TGTGCCAGCAGCCAAGGGGTAGCGGGGGGTACCAATGAGCAGTTCTTC. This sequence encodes CASSQGVAGGTNEQFF.

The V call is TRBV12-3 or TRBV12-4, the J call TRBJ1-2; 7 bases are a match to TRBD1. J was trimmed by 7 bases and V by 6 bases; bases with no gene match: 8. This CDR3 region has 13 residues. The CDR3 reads CASRPTGISGYTF. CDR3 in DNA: TGTGCCAGCAGGCCGACAGGGATTAGTGGCTACACCTTC.

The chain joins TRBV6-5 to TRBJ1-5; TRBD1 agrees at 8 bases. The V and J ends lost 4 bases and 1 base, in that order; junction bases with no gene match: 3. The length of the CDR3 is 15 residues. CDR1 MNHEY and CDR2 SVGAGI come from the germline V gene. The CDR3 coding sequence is TGTGCCAGCAGTTCCTGGACAGGGAGCAATCAGCCCCAGCATTTT. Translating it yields CASSSWTGSNQPQHF.

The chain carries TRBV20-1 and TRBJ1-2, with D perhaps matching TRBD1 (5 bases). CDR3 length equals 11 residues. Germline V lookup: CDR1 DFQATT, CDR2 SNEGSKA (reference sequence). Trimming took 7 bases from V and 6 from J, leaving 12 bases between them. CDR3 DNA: TGCAGTGGACAGTCCCTTGATGGCTACACCTTC. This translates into CSGQSLDGYTF.

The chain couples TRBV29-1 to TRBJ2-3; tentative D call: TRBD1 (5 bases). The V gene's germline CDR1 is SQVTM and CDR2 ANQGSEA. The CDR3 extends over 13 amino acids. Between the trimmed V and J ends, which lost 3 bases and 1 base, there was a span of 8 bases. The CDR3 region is CSVDRERTDTQYF. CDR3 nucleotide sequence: TGCAGCGTTGACAGGGAACGCACAGATACGCAGTATTTT.

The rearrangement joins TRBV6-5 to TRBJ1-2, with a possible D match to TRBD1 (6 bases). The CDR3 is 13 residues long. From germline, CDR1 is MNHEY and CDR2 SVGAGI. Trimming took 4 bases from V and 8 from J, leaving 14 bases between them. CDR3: CASSFRGLEGYTF. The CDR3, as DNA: TGTGCCAGCAGTTTCAGGGGATTAGAAGGCTACACCTTC.

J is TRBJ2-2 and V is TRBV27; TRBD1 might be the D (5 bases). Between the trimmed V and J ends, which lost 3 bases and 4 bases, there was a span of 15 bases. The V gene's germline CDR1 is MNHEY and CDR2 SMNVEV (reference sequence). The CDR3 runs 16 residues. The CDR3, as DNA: TGTGCCAGCAGTTTGGGAACAGGACGTGTCACCGGGGAGCTGTTTTTT. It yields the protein CASSLGTGRVTGELFF.

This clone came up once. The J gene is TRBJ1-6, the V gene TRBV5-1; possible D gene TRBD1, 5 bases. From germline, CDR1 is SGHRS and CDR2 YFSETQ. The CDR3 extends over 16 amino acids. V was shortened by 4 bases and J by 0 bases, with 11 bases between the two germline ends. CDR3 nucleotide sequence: TGCGCCAGCAGCCGGGGGGGTTTCTCCTATAATTCACCCCTCCACTTT. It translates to CASSRGGFSYNSPLHF.

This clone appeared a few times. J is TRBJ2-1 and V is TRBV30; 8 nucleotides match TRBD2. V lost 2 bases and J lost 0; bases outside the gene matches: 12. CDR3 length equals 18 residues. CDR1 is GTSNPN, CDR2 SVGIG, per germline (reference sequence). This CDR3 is CAWSLERGTPSSYNEQFF. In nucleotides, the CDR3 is TGTGCCTGGAGTTTGGAGCGGGGGACCCCCAGCTCCTACAATGAGCAGTTCTTC.

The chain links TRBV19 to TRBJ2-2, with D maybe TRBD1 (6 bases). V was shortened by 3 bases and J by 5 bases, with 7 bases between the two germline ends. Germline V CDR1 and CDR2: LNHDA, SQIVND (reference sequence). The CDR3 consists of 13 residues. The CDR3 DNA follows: TGTGCCAGTAGTATGGGGGCTACCGGGGAGCTGTTTTTT. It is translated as CASSMGATGELFF.

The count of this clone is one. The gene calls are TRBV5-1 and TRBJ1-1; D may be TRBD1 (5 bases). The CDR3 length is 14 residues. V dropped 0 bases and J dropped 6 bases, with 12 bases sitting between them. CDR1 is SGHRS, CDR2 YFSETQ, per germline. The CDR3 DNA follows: TGCGCCAGCAGCTTGGAAGGGGCCGGAGCTGAAGCTTTCTTT. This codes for CASSLEGAGAEAFF.